This T cell receptor (beta chain) was identified in a study of Tregs in tolerant kidney transplant recipients. Sequencing used immunoSEQ multiplex PCR; TCRdb keeps in-frame clones, though not all of them. The repertoire holds roughly 68,000 clones, with over 80% as singletons. This clone was detected once. This CDR3 region has 15 residues. Germline-derived CDR1 and CDR2 are MDHEN and SYDVKM. V dropped 8 bases and J dropped 5 bases, with 22 bases sitting between them. The specimen was CD4+ T cells from blood. This TCR derives from a human donor in good health. The genes are TRBV28 and TRBJ2-7; tentatively, D is TRBD2 (5 bases). The CDR3 region is CASWPGGPPLDEQYF. CDR3 coding DNA: TGTGCCAGCTGGCCAGGAGGACCACCGCTGGACGAGCAGTACTTC.